The 13 T cell receptor beta chains below come from one sample, sequenced in a study of T cell repertoires in cytomegalovirus infection. In TCRdb, the reads were re-called with MiXCR into one record per CDR3 protein. The sample includes roughly 180,000 distinct CDR3 sequences, approximately 21% seen only once; the top ten take roughly 25%. The antigens of these receptors remain unknown. The material was CD8+ T cells from cultured PBMCs, obtained from culture after CMV antigen stimulation. The receptor set was obtained from a human donor in good health (CMV status not recorded). Some clones in this sample may be carry-over from other donors' samples.

This chain uses TRBV6-6 with TRBJ2-1, with D perhaps being TRBD1 or TRBD2 (5 bases each). V lost 2 bases and J lost 0, with 11 bases in between. The CDR3 is 16 residues long. Germline lookup yields CDR1 MNHNY and CDR2 SVGAGI (reference sequence). CDR3 in amino acids: CASSYPAGSSYNEQFF. DNA for the CDR3: TGTGCCAGCAGTTACCCGGCAGGGAGCTCCTACAATGAGCAGTTCTTC.

V gene TRBV27 combines with J gene TRBJ2-3, with 10 bases identical to TRBD2. The CDR3 contains 18 residues. Germline loops: CDR1 MNHEY, CDR2 SMNVEV (reference sequence). With V trimmed by 4 bases and J by 0 bases, 10 bases remained unmatched. CDR3 DNA sequence: TGTGCCAGCAGTTACGCGGCTAGCGGGGGATCTAGCACAGATACGCAGTATTTT. This encodes CASSYAASGGSSTDTQYF.

V and J are TRBV7-8 and TRBJ2-7, with 7 bases matching TRBD1. V gave up 2 bases and J gave up 3 bases; unmatched junction bases: 4. The CDR3 has 14 amino acids. Germline lookup yields CDR1 SGHVS and CDR2 FQNEAQ. The chain's CDR3 is CASSLPGQNYEQYF. CDR3 DNA sequence: TGTGCCAGCAGCTTACCGGGACAGAACTACGAGCAGTACTTC. Based on the CDR3 plus reference TRBV7-8 and TRBJ2-7, the full variable domain is GAGVSQSPRYKVAKRGQDVALRCDPISGHVSLFWYQQALGQGPEFLTYFQNEAQLDKSGLPSDRFFAERPEGSVSTLKIQRTQQEDSAVYLCASSLPGQNYEQYFGPGTRLTVT.

This clonotype occurred a few times. The chain employs TRBV7-3 and TRBJ2-3; 10 bases line up with TRBD2. This CDR3 has 17 amino acids. The germline gives CDR1 SGHTA, CDR2 FQGTGA. The V and J ends lost 4 bases and 2 bases, in that order; junction bases with no gene match: 9. Here the CDR3 reads CASSSSSGGHDTDTQYF. In DNA form, the CDR3 reads TGTGCCAGCAGCTCATCTAGCGGGGGTCATGACACAGATACGCAGTATTTT.

Only a few counts were recorded for this clonotype. The chain recombines TRBV7-9 with TRBJ2-3; a weak D match, TRBD2 (5 bases). Trimming cost V 8 bases and J 2 bases, with 8 bases left between them. This CDR3 region has 12 residues. The germline V gene encodes CDR1 SEHNR and CDR2 FQNEAQ (reference sequence). The CDR3 DNA sequence: TGTGCCAGCGAGGGCCTCACAGATACGCAGTATTTT. Its translation: CASEGLTDTQYF.

This chain uses TRBV6-2 or TRBV6-3 with TRBJ1-5, with TRBD1 as a possible D gene (6 bases). The CDR3 spans 13 residues. V was pared by 8 bases and J by 2 bases, with 10 bases between. Germline V gives CDR1 MNHEY, CDR2 SVGEGT. CDR3 sequence: CASGQRRNQPQHF. The CDR3 DNA reads as TGTGCCAGCGGACAGCGACGCAATCAGCCCCAGCATTTT.

The genes are TRBV27 and TRBJ1-5; D uncertain. CDR1 and CDR2 from the germline V gene are MNHEY and SMNVEV (reference sequence). The V and J ends lost 11 bases and 3 bases respectively, with 17 bases between them. This CDR3 contains 14 residues. The CDR3 region is CAAGLGSNNQPQHF. The DNA of the CDR3 is TGTGCCGCGGGATTGGGGTCAAACAATCAGCCCCAGCATTTT.

This clonotype was recorded at least ten times. The chain links TRBV7-2 to TRBJ1-5; 10 bases map to TRBD1. The J segment lost 1 base and the V segment lost 7 bases, leaving 1 base of the junction unmatched. Looked up from germline, CDR1 is SGHTA and CDR2 is FQGNSA. This CDR3 contains 14 residues. CDR3 residues: CASKDRGSNQPQHF. As DNA, the CDR3 is TGTGCCAGCAAGGACAGGGGGAGCAATCAGCCCCAGCATTTT.

The chain has TRBV6-5 and TRBJ1-4; D remains ambiguous. The germline CDR1 and CDR2 sequences are MNHEY and SVGAGI. Between the trimmed V and J ends, which lost 5 bases and 8 bases, there was a span of 18 bases. The CDR3 has 15 amino acids. CDR3 in amino acids: CASSQTPGLDEKLFF. In DNA, the CDR3 is TGTGCCAGCAGTCAAACTCCAGGTCTTGACGAAAAACTGTTTTTT.

This sequence joins TRBV6-2 or TRBV6-3 and TRBJ2-7, with TRBD1 as a possible D gene (6 bases). V shed 2 bases and J shed 2 bases, with 13 bases lying between them. Germline-derived CDR1 and CDR2 are MNHEY and SVGEGT. CDR3 length: 15 residues. The CDR3 here is CASSYAARGTYEQYF. As DNA, the CDR3 is TGTGCCAGCAGTTACGCGGCCAGGGGAACCTACGAGCAGTACTTC.

The CDR3 loop reads CASSNLGQTNTEAFF. The DNA for the CDR3 is TGTGCCAGCAGTAATCTCGGACAGACGAACACTGAAGCTTTCTTT. The V and J genes are TRBV7-9 and TRBJ1-1; possible D gene TRBD1, 6 bases. The CDR3 runs to 15 residues. Germline V lookup: CDR1 SEHNR, CDR2 FQNEAQ (reference sequence). Trimming took 6 bases from V and 1 from J, leaving 15 bases between them.

This clonotype was picked up a small number of times. The V call is TRBV4-1, the J call TRBJ2-7; TRBD2 agrees at 8 bases. The CDR3 covers 16 residues. Germline lookup yields CDR1 MGHRA and CDR2 YSYEKL. J was trimmed by 2 bases and V by 1 base; bases with no gene match: 7. CDR3: CASSQALRGVTYEQYF. The CDR3 nucleotides read TGCGCCAGCAGCCAAGCCTTGCGGGGGGTTACCTACGAGCAGTACTTC.

The rearrangement links TRBV4-3 to TRBJ1-4; D might be TRBD1 (5 bases). The V and J ends lost 4 bases and 8 bases respectively, with 14 bases between them. This CDR3 has 14 residues. Germline V gene sequence: CDR1 LGHNA, CDR2 YSLEER. CDR3 nucleotides: TGCGCCAGCAGCCCACACGACTCAGGGGAAAAACTGTTTTTT. Translated: CASSPHDSGEKLFF.